The rows below give T cell receptor beta chains drawn from one sample of a study of cytomegalovirus exposure and HLA in healthy donors. Using immunoSEQ multiplex PCR, the repertoire was profiled, and TCRdb retains in-frame clones only, with some absent. The repertoire consists of under 250,000 clones, with over 65% occurring once and the leading ten covering 5.5% to 6.5%. The sample was PBMCs. These receptors all stem from a woman younger than 30 in good health and CMV-seronegative. The CDR3 runs from the conserved cysteine through the conserved F or W. D genes are given only for firm matches. Expanded clones get a size class; other rows say once, few or many, or leave the size out.

D: .; J: TRBJ1-5; size: .; V: TRBV21-1; DNA: TGTGCCAGCAGCAAAGTGGGCCACCGTCTGAGCAATCAGCCCCAGCATTTT; CDR3: CASSKVGHRLSNQPQHF
D: .; J: TRBJ2-3; size: .; V: TRBV9; DNA: TGTGCCAGCAGCTCCACCCTAGGGGGTACGCAGTATTTT; CDR3: CASSSTLGGTQYF
D: .; J: TRBJ1-1; size: .; V: TRBV10-2; DNA: TGCGCCAGCAGGGGGACGGCGAACACTGAAGCTTTCTTT; CDR3: CASRGTANTEAFF
D: .; J: TRBJ1-1; size: .; V: TRBV25-1; DNA: TGTGCCAGCAGTCGAAGCCGAACTGAAGCTTTCTTT; CDR3: CASSRSRTEAFF
D: .; J: TRBJ1-2; size: .; V: TRBV6-1; DNA: TGTGCCAGCAGGATAGGCAACTATGGCTACACCTTC; CDR3: CASRIGNYGYTF
D: .; J: TRBJ2-7; size: .; V: TRBV28; DNA: TGTGCCAGCAGTTTAACAGGGCCTTACGAGCAGTACTTC; CDR3: CASSLTGPYEQYF
D: TRBD1; J: TRBJ2-1; size: .; V: TRBV27; DNA: TGTGCCAGCAGTCCGGGGACAGGGCAAAGCTCCTACAATGAGCAGTTCTTC; CDR3: CASSPGTGQSSYNEQFF
D: TRBD1; J: TRBJ1-1; size: once; V: TRBV9; DNA: TGTGCCAGCAGCGTCGGGACAGGAAGCACTGAAGCTTTCTTT; CDR3: CASSVGTGSTEAFF
D: .; J: TRBJ2-7; size: .; V: TRBV19; DNA: TGTGCCAGTAGGCCCCGGGACCCCGGAAGCTACGAGCAGTACTTC; CDR3: CASRPRDPGSYEQYF
D: .; J: TRBJ1-4; size: few; V: TRBV4-1; DNA: TGCGCCAGCAGCCAAGTCCAAGTAGTGGGACAAGTAAATGAAAAACTGTTTTTT; CDR3: CASSQVQVVGQVNEKLFF
D: .; J: TRBJ1-4; size: once; V: TRBV6-5; DNA: TGTGCCAGCAGCGGCCAGCTTAATGAAAAACTGTTTTTT; CDR3: CASSGQLNEKLFF
D: TRBD1; J: TRBJ1-1; size: .; V: TRBV25-1; DNA: TGTGCCAGCAGCAGGGGGGGGGACACTGAAGCTTTCTTT; CDR3: CASSRGGDTEAFF
D: TRBD1; J: TRBJ1-2; size: .; V: TRBV18; DNA: TGTGCCAGCTCACCACCGATCAGGGGGCCCTATGGCTACACCTTC; CDR3: CASSPPIRGPYGYTF
D: .; J: TRBJ1-1; size: .; V: TRBV6-6; DNA: TGTGCCAGCAGTTATGGTGTCGCTGAAGCTTTCTTT; CDR3: CASSYGVAEAFF
D: .; J: TRBJ1-1; size: .; V: TRBV27; DNA: TGTGCCAGCAGCCATAACACTGAAGCTTTCTTT; CDR3: CASSHNTEAFF
D: .; J: TRBJ1-5; size: few; V: TRBV27; DNA: TGTGCCAGCAGTACTCCTGGGGGTCGGCCCCAGCATTTT; CDR3: CASSTPGGRPQHF
D: .; J: TRBJ1-5; size: .; V: TRBV19; DNA: TGTGCCAGTAGTATAAATCCGGGGGCAGGTAGCAATCAGCCCCAGCATTTT; CDR3: CASSINPGAGSNQPQHF
D: .; J: TRBJ1-2; size: .; V: TRBV29-1; DNA: TGCAGCGTGGAGGGGGGGGCTGGCTACACCTTC; CDR3: CSVEGGAGYTF
D: TRBD2; J: TRBJ2-7; size: .; V: TRBV7-9; DNA: TGTGCCAGCAGCTCCGGACTAGGTGCCTCCTACGAGCAGTACTTC; CDR3: CASSSGLGASYEQYF
D: .; J: TRBJ2-3; size: .; V: TRBV6-5; DNA: TGTGCCAGCAGTTACGCCCGGGGCGGTACAGATACGCAGTATTTT; CDR3: CASSYARGGTDTQYF
D: .; J: TRBJ2-7; size: .; V: TRBV27; DNA: TGTGCCAGCAGTTTAAGGCACCGCTACTACGAGCAGTACTTC; CDR3: CASSLRHRYYEQYF